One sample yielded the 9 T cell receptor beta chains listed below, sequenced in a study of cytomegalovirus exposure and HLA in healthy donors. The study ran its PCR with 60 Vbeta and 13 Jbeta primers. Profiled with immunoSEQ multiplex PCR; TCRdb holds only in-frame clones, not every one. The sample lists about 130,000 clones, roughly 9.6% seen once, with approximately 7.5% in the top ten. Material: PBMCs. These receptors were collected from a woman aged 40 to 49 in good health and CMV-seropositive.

This chain's CDR3 is CASRDRGNHYGYTF. The CDR3 nucleotides are TGTGCCAGCCGGGACAGGGGGAACCACTATGGCTACACCTTC. The chain combines TRBV19 with TRBJ1-2; 11 nucleotides match TRBD1. Germline V gene data show CDR1 as LNHDA and CDR2 as SQIVND (reference sequence). The CDR3 totals 14 residues. Trimming at V came to 9 bases and at J to 3 bases, leaving 6 bases not matched to a gene.

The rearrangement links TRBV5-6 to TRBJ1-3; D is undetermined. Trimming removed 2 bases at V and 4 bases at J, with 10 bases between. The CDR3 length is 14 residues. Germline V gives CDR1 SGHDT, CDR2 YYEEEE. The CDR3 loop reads CASSFGVAGNTIYF. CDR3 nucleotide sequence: TGTGCCAGCAGCTTTGGGGTAGCGGGAAACACCATATATTTT.

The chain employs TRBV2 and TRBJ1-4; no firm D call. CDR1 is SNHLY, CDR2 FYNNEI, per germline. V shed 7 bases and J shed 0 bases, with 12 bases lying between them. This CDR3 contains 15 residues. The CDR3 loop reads CASKWRPTTNEKLFF. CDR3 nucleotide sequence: TGTGCCAGCAAGTGGCGGCCTACAACTAATGAAAAACTGTTTTTT.

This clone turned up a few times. CDR3: CASSLGTGPGYTF. The CDR3 DNA reads TGTGCCAGCAGTCTTGGGACAGGGCCTGGCTACACCTTC. This chain uses TRBV2 with TRBJ1-2; 9 bases fit TRBD1. Germline CDR1 reads SNHLY; CDR2 reads FYNNEI. The CDR3 covers 13 residues. V dropped 5 bases and J dropped 7; count of bases not matched to a gene: 5.

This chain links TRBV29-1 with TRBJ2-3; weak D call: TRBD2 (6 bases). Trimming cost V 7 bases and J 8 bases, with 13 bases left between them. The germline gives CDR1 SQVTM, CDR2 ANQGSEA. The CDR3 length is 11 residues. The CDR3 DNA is TGCAGCGGGGACTGGGCAAGTACGCAGTATTTT. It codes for CSGDWASTQYF.

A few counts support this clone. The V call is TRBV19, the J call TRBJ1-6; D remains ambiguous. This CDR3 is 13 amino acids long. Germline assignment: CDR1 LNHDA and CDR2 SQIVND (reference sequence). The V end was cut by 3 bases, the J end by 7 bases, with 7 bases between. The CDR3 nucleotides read TGTGCCAGTAGTATTGGGCCCAATTCACCCCTCCACTTT. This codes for CASSIGPNSPLHF.

The CDR3 DNA sequence: TGTGCCAGTAGTAGGACAGGGGCCTACGAAAAACTGTTTTTT. This encodes CASSRTGAYEKLFF. The chain carries TRBV19 and TRBJ1-4; the match to TRBD1 covers 9 bases. V lost 4 bases, J lost 8 bases, and 5 bases stayed unmatched. CDR1 is LNHDA, CDR2 SQIVND, per germline (reference sequence). CDR3 length: 14 residues.

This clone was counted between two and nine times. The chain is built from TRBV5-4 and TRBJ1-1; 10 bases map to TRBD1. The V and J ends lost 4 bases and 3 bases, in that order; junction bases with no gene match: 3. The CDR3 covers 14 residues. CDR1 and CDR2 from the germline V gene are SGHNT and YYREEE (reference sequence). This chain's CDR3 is CASSGDRGDTEAFF. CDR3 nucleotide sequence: TGTGCCAGCAGCGGGGACAGGGGAGACACTGAAGCTTTCTTT.

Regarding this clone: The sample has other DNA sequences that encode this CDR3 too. As DNA, the CDR3 is TGTGCCAGCAGTTGGACGGGGGATTCACCCCTCCACTTT. Protein product: CASSWTGDSPLHF. The V and J genes are TRBV27 and TRBJ1-6; D is possibly TRBD1 (5 bases). The CDR3 contains 13 residues. Germline values: CDR1 MNHEY, CDR2 SMNVEV (reference sequence). V was clipped by 4 bases and J by 8 bases, with 9 bases between them.